In its sample, the clone carrying this T cell receptor (beta chain) was seen many times. Its antigen remains unknown. Preparing the TCRbeta library involved the use of unique molecular identifiers. TCRdb reprocessed the PCR reads via MiXCR and lists one record per CDR3 protein. The repertoire includes a few hundred thousand distinct CDR3 sequences, around 16% of them detected once, and just under 30% sits in the top ten. Trimming stripped 6 bases from V and 4 bases from J, with 4 bases between. The CDR3 is 11 residues long. Germline assignment: CDR1 SEHNR and CDR2 FQNEAQ (reference sequence). The sample belongs to a study of T-cell reconstitution after alpha-beta-depleted transplantation in children. Broader study findings: Newly generated T cells supplied most T-cell counts and diversity one year post-transplant. Several hundred rapidly expanded clones from non-depleted graft cells reportedly supplied alpha-beta T cells about two months post-transplant.

The J gene is TRBJ2-1, the V gene TRBV7-9; no definite D call. The origin of this receptor is a boy less than two years old who had a stem cell transplant for Wiskott-Aldrich syndrome, so the T cells may come from the graft donor. The sequencing here drew on PBMCs, mostly from graft donor cells, taken 360 days after TCRalphabeta/CD19-depleted stem cell transplant. CDR3 nucleotide sequence: TGTGCCAGCAGGACGTACAATGAGCAGTTCTTC. This gives the protein CASRTYNEQFF.